A selection of T cell receptor beta chains follows, all from one sample in a study of T cells in Graves' hyperthyroidism and ophthalmopathy. MiXCR was run by TCRdb on the multiplex PCR reads, yielding one entry per CDR3 protein. The sample includes hundreds of thousands of distinct CDR3 sequences, approximately 23% seen only once; the top ten take about a third. Sequenced material: blood. The receptors stem from a woman aged 40 to 49 with Graves' ophthalmopathy. CDR3s include the opening cysteine and the closing phenylalanine or tryptophan. The order of the fields is D gene, clone size, J gene, V gene, CDR3 DNA, CDR3 protein. D genes are given only for firm matches. Clone size, where shown, is once, few, many, or a class for clones that have expanded.

>.|many|TRBJ1-5|TRBV28
TGTGCCAGCAGCCAACCTGACGGGAATCAGCCCCAGCATTTT
CASSQPDGNQPQHF
>TRBD1|.|TRBJ2-5|TRBV2
TGTGCCAGCAGTAATATACGACAGGGAGTATCCCAAGAGACCCAGTACTTC
CASSNIRQGVSQETQYF
>TRBD1|.|TRBJ2-7|TRBV5-1
TGCGCCAGCAGACCGACAGGGGGTGGCGAGCAGTACTTC
CASRPTGGGEQYF
>.|many|TRBJ1-2|TRBV15
TGTGCCACCAGCAGAGATTTCCAGGGAGATGGCTACACCTTC
CATSRDFQGDGYTF
>.|many|TRBJ2-2|TRBV12-3/TRBV12-4
TGTGCCAGCAGTTTGTCTGCGGGCGGCGGCACCGGGGAGCTGTTTTTT
CASSLSAGGGTGELFF
>.|many|TRBJ1-2|TRBV9
TGTGCCAGCAGCCTAGGGGGTACTTATGGCTACACCTTC
CASSLGGTYGYTF
>TRBD1|many|TRBJ2-7|TRBV6-5
TGTGCCAGCAGTCCTGACAGGGTTTCCCACGAGCAGTACTTC
CASSPDRVSHEQYF
>.|few|TRBJ2-7|TRBV10-3
TGTGCCATCAGAGGGGGGGGGGACGAGCAGTACTTC
CAIRGGGDEQYF
>TRBD2|many|TRBJ2-5|TRBV11-2
TGTGCCAGCAGCTTGCAGGGAGGGTGGCAGACCCAGTACTTC
CASSLQGGWQTQYF
>TRBD1|many|TRBJ1-2|TRBV11-1
TGTGCCAGCAGCTCCTCGACAGGGGGCGAGGTCTCGTATGGCTACACCTTC
CASSSSTGGEVSYGYTF
>.|many|TRBJ1-4|TRBV27
TGTGCCAGCAGTTTATTGTTTGGGGGTGGGAAACTGTTTTTT
CASSLLFGGGKLFF
>.|.|TRBJ2-7|TRBV9
TGTGCCAGCAGCGGCGCTCGCGGAGGGCCCCACGAGCAGTACTTC
CASSGARGGPHEQYF
>TRBD2|few|TRBJ2-2|TRBV12-3/TRBV12-4
TGTGCCAGCAGCCCCGACTGGACTAGCGGACCCACCGGGGAGCTGTTTTTT
CASSPDWTSGPTGELFF
>.|many|TRBJ2-6|TRBV5-1
TGCGCCAGCAGCTTGGTTTACTCTGGGGCCAACGTCCTGACTTTC
CASSLVYSGANVLTF
>TRBD1|many|TRBJ2-7|TRBV2
TGTGCCAGCAGTGAAGCGCCCGGGACAGGGACCTACGAGCAGTACTTC
CASSEAPGTGTYEQYF
>.|many|TRBJ1-5|TRBV4-1
TGCGCCAGCAGCCAAGTGGGTCGCGGGGCGGATCAGCCCCAGCATTTT
CASSQVGRGADQPQHF
>TRBD1|.|TRBJ2-5|TRBV7-3
TGTGCCAGCAGCTTAATGGGACAGGGGGTAGAGACCCAGTACTTC
CASSLMGQGVETQYF
>TRBD1|many|TRBJ2-7|TRBV18
TGTGCCAGCTCACCTACCGGGACAGGGGCCTACGAGCAGTACTTC
CASSPTGTGAYEQYF
>.|many|TRBJ1-2|TRBV2
TGTGCCAGCACCCCGCCGGGACCAGCAGACTACACCTTC
CASTPPGPADYTF
>.|many|TRBJ1-1|TRBV12-3/TRBV12-4
TGTGCCAGCAGCCCATACACAGGTATCACTGAAGCTTTCTTT
CASSPYTGITEAFF
>TRBD1|.|TRBJ2-5|TRBV25-1
TGTGCCAGCAGTCTCTCCGGTCCAGGGGGCAGAGAGACCCAGTACTTC
CASSLSGPGGRETQYF
>TRBD2|many|TRBJ2-7|TRBV28
TGTGCCAGCAGCCCTATTACCGGGACTACGGTTTTTGGGGAGCAGTACTTC
CASSPITGTTVFGEQYF
>TRBD1|many|TRBJ1-5|TRBV6-1
TGTGCCAGCGGGACAGGGGGCAAGAATCAGCCCCAGCATTTT
CASGTGGKNQPQHF
>.|many|TRBJ2-2|TRBV2
TGTGCCAGCAGAGGGTTGGTTAGCACCGGGGAGCTGTTTTTT
CASRGLVSTGELFF
>TRBD1|many|TRBJ1-1|TRBV28
TGTGCCAGCAGTTTATTTTTACAGGGGGGGATGAACACTGAAGCTTTCTTT
CASSLFLQGGMNTEAFF
>.|.|TRBJ2-2|TRBV6-1
TGTGCAGTAGGGGCGAACACCGGGGAGCTGTTTTTT
CAVGANTGELFF
>.|many|TRBJ2-2|TRBV29-1
TGCAGCGCCAAGGGCCACGGGGAGCTGTTTTTT
CSAKGHGELFF
>.|.|TRBJ1-1|TRBV5-1
TGCGCCAGCAGGCAGGACCCAATGAACACTGAAGCTTTCTTT
CASRQDPMNTEAFF
>.|many|TRBJ1-2|TRBV6-5
TGTGCCAGCATCTTAACCAGGTCTGATGGCTACACCTTC
CASILTRSDGYTF
>.|.|TRBJ2-2|TRBV12-3/TRBV12-4
TGTGCCAGCAGCTTACAATTGGGGGAGCTGTTTTTT
CASSLQLGELFF
>.|many|TRBJ2-1|TRBV7-2
TGTGCCAGCAGCTTAGCAGTAGCGTACAATGAGCAGTTCTTC
CASSLAVAYNEQFF